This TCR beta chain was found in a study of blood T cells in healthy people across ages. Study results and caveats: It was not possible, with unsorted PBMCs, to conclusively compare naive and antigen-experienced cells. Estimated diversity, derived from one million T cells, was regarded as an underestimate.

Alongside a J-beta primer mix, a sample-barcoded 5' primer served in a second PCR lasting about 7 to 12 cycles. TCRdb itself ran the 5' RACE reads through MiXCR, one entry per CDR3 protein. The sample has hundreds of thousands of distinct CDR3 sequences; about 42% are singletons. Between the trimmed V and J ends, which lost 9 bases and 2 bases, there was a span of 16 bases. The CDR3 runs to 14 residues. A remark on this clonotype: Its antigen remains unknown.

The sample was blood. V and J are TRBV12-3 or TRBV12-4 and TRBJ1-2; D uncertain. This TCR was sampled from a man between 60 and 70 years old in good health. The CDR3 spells CASTPQARNYGYTF. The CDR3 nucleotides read TGTGCCAGTACCCCCCAGGCACGGAACTATGGCTACACCTTC.